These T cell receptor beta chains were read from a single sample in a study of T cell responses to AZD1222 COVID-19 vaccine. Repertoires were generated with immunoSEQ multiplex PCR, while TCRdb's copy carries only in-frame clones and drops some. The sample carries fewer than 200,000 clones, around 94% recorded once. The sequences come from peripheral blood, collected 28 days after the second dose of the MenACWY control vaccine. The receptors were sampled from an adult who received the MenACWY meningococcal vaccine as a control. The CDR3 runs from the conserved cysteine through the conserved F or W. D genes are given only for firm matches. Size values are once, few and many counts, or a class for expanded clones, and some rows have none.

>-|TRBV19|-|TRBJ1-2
TGTGCCAGTAGTCCCGGGTTGGGCTACACCTTC
CASSPGLGYTF
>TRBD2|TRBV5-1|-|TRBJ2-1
TGCGCCAGCCGGACTAGCGGGAGCTCCTACAATGAGCAGTTCTTC
CASRTSGSSYNEQFF
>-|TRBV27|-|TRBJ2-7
TGTGCCAGCAGAGGGGGACGCCTTCGGGAGCAGTACTTC
CASRGGRLREQYF
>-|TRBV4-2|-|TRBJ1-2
TGTGCCAGCAGCCAAGATTATTCCACCGTCTATGGCTACACCTTC
CASSQDYSTVYGYTF
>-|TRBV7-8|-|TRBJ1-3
TGTGCCAGCAGCTTCAAAGATGGCATCACGAAAGGAAACACCATATATTTT
CASSFKDGITKGNTIYF
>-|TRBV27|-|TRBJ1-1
TGTGCCAGCAGTTTCATCGGACAGACTCCTGAAGCTTTCTTT
CASSFIGQTPEAFF
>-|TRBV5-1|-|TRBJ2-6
TGCGCCAGCAGCCCCGCTCCTCGGGGAGGATCTGGGGCCAACGTCCTGACTTTC
CASSPAPRGGSGANVLTF
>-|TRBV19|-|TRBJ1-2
TGTGCCAGTAGTTTAGGGGAAAATGGCTACACCTTC
CASSLGENGYTF
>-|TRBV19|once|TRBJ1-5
TGTGCCAGTAGTATGAGTCATTATGGTCAGCATTTT
CASSMSHYGQHF
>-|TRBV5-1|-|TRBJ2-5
TGCGCCAGCAGATTAGCGGAATCTCAAGAGACCCAGTACTTC
CASRLAESQETQYF
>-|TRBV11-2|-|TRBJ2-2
TGTGCCAGCAGCCCAGAGGCGGGGGCCGGGACCGGGGAGCTGTTTTTT
CASSPEAGAGTGELFF
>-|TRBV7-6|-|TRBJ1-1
TGTGCCAGCAGCTTACGGGGCCCAAACACTGAAGCTTTCTTT
CASSLRGPNTEAFF
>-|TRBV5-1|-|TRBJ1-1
TGCGCCAGCTACTTGACAATGGGGGGGATGAACACTGAAGCTTTCTTT
CASYLTMGGMNTEAFF
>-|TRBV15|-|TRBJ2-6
TGTGCCACCAGCAGAGATATCATGAGGTCTGGGGCCAACGTCCTGACTTTC
CATSRDIMRSGANVLTF
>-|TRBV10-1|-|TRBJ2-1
TGCGCCAGCAGTGAGTCAGGGGGGTTCAGCGGGACGTTCTTC
CASSESGGFSGTFF
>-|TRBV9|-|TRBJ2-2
TGTGCCAGCAGCGTAGGTCCTAGGGCGGGGGAGCTGTTTTTT
CASSVGPRAGELFF
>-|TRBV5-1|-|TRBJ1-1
TGCGCCAGCAGCCCCCGGCAGGGCGGGAGCACTGAAGCTTTCTTT
CASSPRQGGSTEAFF
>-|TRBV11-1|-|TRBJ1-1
TGTGCCAGCAGCCCCGGGAGGGGGAAGGCTTTCTTT
CASSPGRGKAFF
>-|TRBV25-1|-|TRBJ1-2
TGTGCCAGCAGTGAATATGGGGGTTCCTATGGCTACACCTTC
CASSEYGGSYGYTF
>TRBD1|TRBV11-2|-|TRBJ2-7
TGTGCCAGCAGCTTAGTCGGACAGGGGTCGAGCTTTGAGCAGTACTTC
CASSLVGQGSSFEQYF
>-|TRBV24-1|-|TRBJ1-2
TGTGCCACCAGTGATAGGGGCGGTATCTATGGCTACACCTTC
CATSDRGGIYGYTF
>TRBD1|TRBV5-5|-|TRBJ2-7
TGTGCCAGCAGCTGGGGACAGGGCCCGTACGAGCAGTACTTC
CASSWGQGPYEQYF
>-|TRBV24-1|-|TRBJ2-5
TGTGCCACCAGTGTTAGGGGATCCTTTGGAGAGACCCAGTACTTC
CATSVRGSFGETQYF
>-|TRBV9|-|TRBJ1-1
TGTGCCAGCAGCGTAGCCCCGGACAGGAACACTGAAGCTTTCTTT
CASSVAPDRNTEAFF
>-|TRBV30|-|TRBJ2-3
TGTGCCTGGAGTGTAACGCCGCTTGGCACAGATACGCAGTATTTT
CAWSVTPLGTDTQYF
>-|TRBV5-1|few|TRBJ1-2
TGCGCCAGCAGCTTGGCGATGGCTAGCTACACCTTC
CASSLAMASYTF
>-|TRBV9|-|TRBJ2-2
TGTGCCAGCAGCGTAGGGCAGAACACCGGGGAGCTGTTTTTT
CASSVGQNTGELFF
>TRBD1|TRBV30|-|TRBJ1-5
TGTGCCTGGAGTGCGGGACAGGGTCACAGCCAGCCCCAGCATTTT
CAWSAGQGHSQPQHF
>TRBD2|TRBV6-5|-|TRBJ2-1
TGTGCCAGCCGTAACGTAGCGGGAGCTGTCAATGAGCAGTTCTTC
CASRNVAGAVNEQFF
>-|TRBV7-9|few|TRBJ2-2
TGTGCCAGCAGCCTTACCGGGGAGCTGTTTTTT
CASSLTGELFF
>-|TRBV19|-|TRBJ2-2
TGTGCCAGTAGTCTCCGTGCGGCGGGATCTGGTCCCGGGGAGCTGTTTTTT
CASSLRAAGSGPGELFF
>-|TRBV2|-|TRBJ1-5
TGTGCCAGCAGTTTGGGACGGATCAATCAGCCCCAGCATTTT
CASSLGRINQPQHF
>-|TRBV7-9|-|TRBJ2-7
TGTGCCAGCAGCTTAAATTCGGGGGAAGACTCCGAGCAGTACTTC
CASSLNSGEDSEQYF
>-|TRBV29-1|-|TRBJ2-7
TGCAGCGCAAGGACGTCTTCCTACGAGCAGTACTTC
CSARTSSYEQYF
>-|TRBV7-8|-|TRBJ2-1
TGTGCCAGCAGCCCACATGGTAATGAGCAGTTCTTC
CASSPHGNEQFF
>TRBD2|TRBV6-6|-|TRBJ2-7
TGTGCCAGCAGTCAGAGCCGACTAGCGGGAGGTTCCTTCGAGCAGTACTTC
CASSQSRLAGGSFEQYF
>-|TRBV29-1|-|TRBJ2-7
TGCAGCGTTGGGTCCGGCCCCGAGCAGTACTTC
CSVGSGPEQYF
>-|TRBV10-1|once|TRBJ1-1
TGCGCCAGCAGCTTCGGACCGGACACTGAAGCTTTCTTT
CASSFGPDTEAFF
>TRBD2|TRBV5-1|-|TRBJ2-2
TGCGCCAGCAGCCCCCTGGCGGGAGGGAACACCGGGGAGCTGTTTTTT
CASSPLAGGNTGELFF
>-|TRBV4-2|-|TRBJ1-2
TGTGCCAGCAGCCAAGAAGATAGAGGACTCAGGACAGTTTTC
CASSQEDRGLRTVF
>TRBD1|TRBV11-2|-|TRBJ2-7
TGTGCCAGCAGCTTAGATAGGGGGCAAAACGAGCAGTACTTC
CASSLDRGQNEQYF
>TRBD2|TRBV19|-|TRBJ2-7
TGTGCCAGTAGGTCGACCGGGACTAGAGCGTCCCACGAGCAGTACTTC
CASRSTGTRASHEQYF
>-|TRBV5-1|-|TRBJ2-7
TGCGCCAGCAGTCCCCAGGGTAGGTACGAGCAGTACTTC
CASSPQGRYEQYF
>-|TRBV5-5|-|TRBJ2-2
TGTGCCAGCAGCCCGCTTCCCAGCGGCTCCACCGGGGAGCTGTTTTTT
CASSPLPSGSTGELFF
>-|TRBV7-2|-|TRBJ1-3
TGTGCCAGCAGCTTATGGTCTGATTCTGGAAACACCATATATTTT
CASSLWSDSGNTIYF
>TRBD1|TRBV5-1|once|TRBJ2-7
TGCGCCAGCAGCTTCTATTCAGGGGGCCCCTACGAGCAGTACTTC
CASSFYSGGPYEQYF
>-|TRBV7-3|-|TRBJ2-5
TGTGCCAGCAGCCCGACTGGACCCCTAGTACAAGAGACCCAGTACTTC
CASSPTGPLVQETQYF
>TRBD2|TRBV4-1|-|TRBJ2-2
TGCGCCAGCAGCCAAGATCAGCGGGAGTCCACCGGGGAGCTGTTTTTT
CASSQDQRESTGELFF
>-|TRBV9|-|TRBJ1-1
TGTGCCAGCAGCGTAATGGGGAACACTGAAGCTTTCTTT
CASSVMGNTEAFF
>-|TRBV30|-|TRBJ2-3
TGTGCCACCACTAGCTCTCGGGTAGATACGCAGTATTTT
CATTSSRVDTQYF
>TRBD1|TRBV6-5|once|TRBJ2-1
TGTGCCAGCAGTTACCGGACAGGGAGCGCCTACAATGAGCAGTTCTTC
CASSYRTGSAYNEQFF
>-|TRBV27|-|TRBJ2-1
TGTGCCAGCAGTTTCCAGGGGTATGAGCAGTTCTTC
CASSFQGYEQFF
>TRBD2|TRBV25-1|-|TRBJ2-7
TGTGCCAGCAGACGAGGCGGGAGTGAATCTTACGAGCAGTACTTC
CASRRGGSESYEQYF
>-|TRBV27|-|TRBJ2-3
TGTGCCAGCAGTTCCCGGGGCCAGGGCACAGATACGCAGTATTTT
CASSSRGQGTDTQYF
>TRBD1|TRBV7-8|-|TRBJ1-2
TGTGCCAGCAGCTCGACCCCGGACAGGGGCTACTATGGCTACACCTTC
CASSSTPDRGYYGYTF